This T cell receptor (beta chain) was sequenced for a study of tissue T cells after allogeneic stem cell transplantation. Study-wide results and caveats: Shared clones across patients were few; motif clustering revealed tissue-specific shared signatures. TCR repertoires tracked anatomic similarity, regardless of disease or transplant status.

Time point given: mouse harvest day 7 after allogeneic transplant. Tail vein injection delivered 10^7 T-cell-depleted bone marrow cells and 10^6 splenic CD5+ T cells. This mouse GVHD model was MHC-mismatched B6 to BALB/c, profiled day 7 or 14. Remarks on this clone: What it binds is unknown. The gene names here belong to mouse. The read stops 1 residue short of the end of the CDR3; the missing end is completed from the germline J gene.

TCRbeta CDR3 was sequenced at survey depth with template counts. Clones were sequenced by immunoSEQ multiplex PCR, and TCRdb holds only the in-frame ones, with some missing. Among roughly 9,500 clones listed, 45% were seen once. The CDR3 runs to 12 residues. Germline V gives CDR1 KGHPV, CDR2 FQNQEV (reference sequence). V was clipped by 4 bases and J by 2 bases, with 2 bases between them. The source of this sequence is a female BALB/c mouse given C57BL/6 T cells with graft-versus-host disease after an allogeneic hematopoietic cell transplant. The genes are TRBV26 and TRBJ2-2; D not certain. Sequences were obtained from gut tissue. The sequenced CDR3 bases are TGTGCCAGCAGTCGGAACACCGGGCAGCTCTAC. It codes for CASSRNTGQLY. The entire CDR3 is CASSRNTGQLYF.